The 16 T cell receptor beta chains below were found in one sample sequenced in a study of OX40 agonist ivuxolimab in advanced cancers. Sequenced by immunoSEQ multiplex PCR; TCRdb stores in-frame clones only, minus some. The sample has about 74,000 clones, about 88% seen once. This sample comprised CD4+ or CD8+ T cells sorted from blood, obtained in a trial of the OX40 agonist ivuxolimab. The origin of the receptors is an adult with an advanced solid tumor such as melanoma, head and neck, liver or kidney cancer.

This chain connects TRBV18 to TRBJ1-5; TRBD1 might be the D (6 bases). The CDR3 consists of 14 residues. The V end was cut by 5 bases, the J end by 5 bases, with 13 bases between. Germline assignment: CDR1 KGHSH and CDR2 LQKENI. CDR3 bases: TGTGCCAGCTCATCACAGGGTCTCGATCAGCCCCAGCATTTT. Its protein is CASSSQGLDQPQHF.

The chain links TRBV6-1 to TRBJ2-7, with D possibly being TRBD2 (5 bases). Germline loops: CDR1 MNHNS, CDR2 SASEGT. The CDR3 loop spans 13 amino acids. Trimming stripped 6 bases from V and 6 bases from J, with 15 bases between. CDR3 in DNA: TGTGCCAGCAGAAAAGAAAACCGGGGCGAGCAGTACGTC. Translated, it gives CASRKENRGEQYV.

The chain joins TRBV6-4 to TRBJ2-6; no definite D call. This CDR3 has 17 amino acids. Per the germline V gene, CDR1 is MRHNA and CDR2 is SNTAGT. The V gene lost 0 bases and the J gene lost 2 bases, with 11 bases spanning the gap. CDR3 protein: CASSDSQQLAGANVLTF. The CDR3 DNA is TGTGCCAGCAGTGACTCACAGCAACTGGCTGGGGCCAACGTCCTGACTTTC.

V is TRBV6-6 and J is TRBJ2-7, with 7 bases that match TRBD1. The CDR3 contains 12 residues. V lost 4 bases to trimming and J lost 7 bases; unmatched junction nucleotides: 4. The germline V gene has CDR1 MNHNY and CDR2 SVGAGI (reference sequence). The CDR3 DNA reads as TGTGCCAGCAGTTCGACAGGGAGTGAGCAGTACTTC. The encoded protein is CASSSTGSEQYF.

V gene TRBV6-1 combines with J gene TRBJ2-2; TRBD1 is a possible D gene (5 bases). CDR1 and CDR2 from the germline V gene are MNHNS and SASEGT. Trimming cost V 6 bases and J 5 bases, with 16 bases left between them. CDR3 length: 15 residues. CDR3 DNA sequence: TGTGCCAGCAGCCACCAGACAGAATCTACCGGGGAGCTGTTTTTT. Protein product: CASSHQTESTGELFF.

In this sample, this clone turned up a few times. This chain connects TRBV13 to TRBJ2-7, with a possible D match to TRBD1 (5 bases). Trimming stripped 4 bases from V and 1 base from J, with 23 bases between. This CDR3 contains 18 residues. Germline-derived CDR1 and CDR2 are PRHDT and FYEKMQ (reference sequence). CDR3 nucleotide sequence: TGTGCCAGCAGCTCCCGATCCAACTTTGCAAGGGGATCCTACGAGCAGTACTTC. It is translated as CASSSRSNFARGSYEQYF.

The chain recombines TRBV10-3 with TRBJ1-2; D is perhaps TRBD1 (6 bases). The ends were cut back, 4 bases at V and 4 bases at J, with 25 bases in the middle. The germline V gene has CDR1 ENHRY and CDR2 SYGVKD. This CDR3 spans 18 amino acids. The CDR3 loop reads CAISGPGNRQDLFYGYTF. The CDR3 DNA follows: TGTGCCATCAGTGGCCCCGGTAATCGACAGGACCTATTCTATGGCTACACCTTC.

For the CDR3, the DNA is TGTGCCAGCACCGACGGGACTCGGAACAATGAGCAGTTCTTC. It encodes CASTDGTRNNEQFF. The gene calls are TRBV2 and TRBJ2-1; D perhaps matches TRBD2 (6 bases). This CDR3 region has 14 residues. Germline CDR1 reads SNHLY; CDR2 reads FYNNEI. The V and J ends lost 7 bases and 5 bases respectively, with 15 bases between them. Variable domain in full (rest from reference TRBV2 and TRBJ2-1): EPEVTQTPSHQVTQMGQEVILRCVPISNHLYFYWYRQILGQKVEFLVSFYNNEISEKSEIFDDQFSVERPDGSNFTLKIRSTKLEDSAMYFCASTDGTRNNEQFFGPGTRLTVL.

This chain uses TRBV18 with TRBJ1-3; unclear D gene. Trimming left V 8 bases short and J 3 bases short, with 8 bases between. This CDR3 region has 12 residues. The germline gives CDR1 KGHSH, CDR2 LQKENI. The CDR3, as DNA: TGTGCCAGCCGCCCGGGTGGAAACACCATATATTTT. Translated: CASRPGGNTIYF.

The chain has TRBV28 and TRBJ2-6, with a weak D call TRBD1 (6 bases). The germline V gene encodes CDR1 MDHEN and CDR2 SYDVKM. Trimming stripped 6 bases from V and 4 bases from J, with 10 bases between. The CDR3 spans 14 residues. The CDR3 sequence is CASSRGVGANVLTF. CDR3 in DNA: TGTGCCAGCAGCAGGGGTGTGGGGGCCAACGTCCTGACTTTC. The entire variable domain, with the rest obtained from reference TRBV28 and TRBJ2-6, is as follows: DVKVTQSSRYLVKRTGEKVFLECVQDMDHENMFWYRQDPGLGLRLIYFSYDVKMKEKGDIPEGYSVSREKKERFSLILESASTNQTSMYLCASSRGVGANVLTFGAGSRLTVL.

The chain joins TRBV7-8 to TRBJ1-3, with a possible D match to TRBD1 (5 bases). Trimming shortened V by 0 bases and J by 1 base, and 7 bases separated the two germline ends. The CDR3 extends over 15 amino acids. Germline assignment: CDR1 SGHVS and CDR2 FQNEAQ. The CDR3 region is CASSLARGSGNTIYF. For the CDR3, the DNA is TGTGCCAGCAGCTTAGCCCGGGGGTCTGGAAACACCATATATTTT. Based on the CDR3 plus reference TRBV7-8 and TRBJ1-3, the full variable domain is GAGVSQSPRYKVAKRGQDVALRCDPISGHVSLFWYQQALGQGPEFLTYFQNEAQLDKSGLPSDRFFAERPEGSVSTLKIQRTQQEDSAVYLCASSLARGSGNTIYFGEGSWLTVV.

The gene calls are TRBV19 and TRBJ2-1, with TRBD2 as a possible D gene (5 bases). The CDR3 has 13 residues. V was clipped by 7 bases and J by 6 bases, with 13 bases between them. Germline V gene lookup returns CDR1 LNHDA and CDR2 SQIVND (reference sequence). CDR3 sequence reads: CASNQHAGNEQFF. In DNA form, the CDR3 reads TGTGCCAGTAACCAACATGCGGGCAATGAGCAGTTCTTC.

V is TRBV7-3 and J is TRBJ1-4; no reliable D call. V dropped 5 bases and J dropped 5 bases, with 15 bases sitting between them. Germline assignment: CDR1 SGHTA and CDR2 FQGTGA. The CDR3 consists of 15 residues. CDR3 nucleotide sequence: TGTGCCAGCAGCCCCCGGGCCAATCCGAATGAAAAACTGTTTTTT. Encoded protein: CASSPRANPNEKLFF.

The rearrangement links TRBV6-5 to TRBJ2-5; TRBD1 matches at 7 bases. The trim removed 9 bases at V and 7 bases at J, leaving 17 bases unmatched. Germline CDR1 is MNHEY and CDR2 is SVGAGI. There are 15 residues in the CDR3. Here the CDR3 DNA reads TGTGCCAGTTCACACAGGGGAACGGAGAAGGGGACCCAGTACTTC. This translates into CASSHRGTEKGTQYF.

This clone was counted only a few times. The chain joins TRBV18 to TRBJ2-6; 9 positions match TRBD1. The CDR3 runs to 18 residues. CDR1 is KGHSH, CDR2 LQKENI, per germline. Germline trimming cut 4 bases from V and 4 bases from J; bases unmatched to any gene: 11. This CDR3 is CASSLQPGQGSGANVLTF. CDR3 DNA: TGTGCCAGCTCACTCCAGCCGGGACAGGGATCCGGGGCCAACGTCCTGACTTTC.

CDR3 loop: CASSQDLPGIATRETQYF. DNA of the CDR3: TGTGCCAGCAGCCAAGACCTCCCCGGGATCGCTACCCGAGAGACCCAGTACTTC. This sequence joins TRBV14 and TRBJ2-5; D perhaps matches TRBD2 (5 bases). The CDR3 consists of 18 residues. CDR1 SGHDN and CDR2 FVKESK come from the germline V gene. V was trimmed by 0 bases and J by 4 bases, leaving 21 bases between them. The full variable domain, rest sourced from reference TRBV14 and TRBJ2-5, is EAGVTQFPSHSVIEKGQTVTLRCDPISGHDNLYWYRRVMGKEIKFLLHFVKESKQDESGMPNNRFLAERTGGTYSTLKVQPAELEDSGVYFCASSQDLPGIATRETQYFGPGTRLLVL.